Presented here are 18 T cell receptor beta chains from one specimen sequenced in a study of vaccination and CD4 T cells after COVID-19. No antigen has been identified for these receptors. CD4+ T cells that had been cultured provided DNA sequenced with the Oncomine TCR Beta short-read assay. TCRdb processed the PCR reads anew with MiXCR; each CDR3 protein has one entry. The sample lists more than 10,000 distinct CDR3 sequences, 55% to 65% occurring once. As to treatment: roughly nine-day PBMC culture with coronavirus spike peptide pools or control peptides (ViraFEST assay). The material sequenced was CD4+ T cells from blood, cultured in vitro. These receptors were collected from a human donor who had recovered from COVID-19.

V is TRBV28 and J is TRBJ2-5, with 8 positions matching TRBD1. The ends lost 4 bases at V and 4 bases at J; junction bases unmatched: 8. The CDR3 runs 15 residues. Germline CDR1 is MDHEN and CDR2 is SYDVKM. CDR3 region: CASSSTGAGRETQYF. CDR3 nucleotide sequence: TGTGCCAGCAGTTCGACAGGGGCGGGTAGAGAGACCCAGTACTTC. The whole variable domain, filled in from reference TRBV28 and TRBJ2-5, reads DVKVTQSSRYLVKRTGEKVFLECVQDMDHENMFWYRQDPGLGLRLIYFSYDVKMKEKGDIPEGYSVSREKKERFSLILESASTNQTSMYLCASSSTGAGRETQYFGPGTRLLVL.

The chain employs TRBV6-1 and TRBJ2-2; 9 bases agree with TRBD1. V lost 6 bases and J lost 5; bases outside the gene matches: 7. Germline V gives CDR1 MNHNS, CDR2 SASEGT. There are 15 residues in the CDR3. The CDR3 sequence: CASSGTGLGTGELFF. Here the CDR3 DNA reads TGTGCCAGCAGCGGGACAGGGTTGGGGACCGGGGAGCTGTTTTTT.

The V and J genes are TRBV6-1 and TRBJ1-2; tentative D call: TRBD1 (6 bases). Trimming took off 6 bases at V and 1 base at J, with 15 bases between the two ends. CDR3 length: 15 residues. In germline, CDR1 is MNHNS, CDR2 SASEGT. CDR3 sequence reads: CASRGRDTFNYGYTF. The CDR3 region has the DNA TGTGCCAGCAGGGGGAGGGACACTTTTAACTATGGCTACACCTTC.

The CDR3 reads CASSSQGGAEAFF. The DNA for the CDR3 is TGTGCCAGCAGTTCCCAGGGGGGGGCTGAAGCTTTCTTT. The chain has TRBV27 and TRBJ1-1, with 7 bases that match TRBD1. Germline V gene data show CDR1 as MNHEY and CDR2 as SMNVEV (reference sequence). V lost 4 bases to trimming and J lost 6 bases; unmatched junction nucleotides: 5. The CDR3 spans 13 residues.

The chain employs TRBV21-1 and TRBJ1-1; no check of the table's D call, TRBD1, against the DNA was made. TRBV21-1 is tagged as a pseudogene. This CDR3 has 15 amino acids. The CDR3 nucleotides read TGTGCCAGCAGCTTGGAGGGGGCTTATTTACCTGAAGCTTTCTTT. It codes for CASSLEGAYLPEAFF.

V is TRBV11-3 and J is TRBJ1-6, with 9 bases fitting TRBD1. This CDR3 is built from 15 residues. CDR1 and CDR2 from the germline V gene are SGHNT and YENEEA. Germline trimming cut 5 bases from V and 7 bases from J; bases unmatched to any gene: 6. The CDR3 is CASSPGQGKNSPLHF. CDR3 DNA sequence: TGTGCCAGCAGCCCCGGACAGGGGAAGAATTCACCCCTCCACTTT.

This chain connects TRBV7-2 to TRBJ2-3, with D possibly matching TRBD2 (6 bases). V lost 4 bases to trimming and J lost 5 bases, with 16 bases between them. Germline-derived CDR1 and CDR2 are SGHTA and FQGNSA. This CDR3 contains 15 residues. The CDR3 DNA sequence: TGTGCCAGCAGCTCAAACCGGGGGAGCTTAGATACGCAGTATTTT. Amino acids: CASSSNRGSLDTQYF. The full variable domain, in which reference TRBV7-2 and TRBJ2-3 provide the parts outside the CDR3, is GAGVSQSPSNKVTEKGKDVELRCDPISGHTALYWYRQSLGQGLEFLIYFQGNSAPDKSGLPSDRFSAERTGGSVSTLTIQRTQQEDSAVYLCASSSNRGSLDTQYFGPGTRLTVL.

In this sample, this clonotype turned up once. The chain carries TRBV27 and TRBJ2-7; D possibly uses TRBD1 or TRBD2 (6 bases each). The CDR3 runs to 19 residues. V lost 8 bases and J lost 3, with 32 bases in between. Germline-derived CDR1 and CDR2 are MNHEY and SMNVEV (reference sequence). The CDR3 sequence is CASAISGTPSGTGVYEQYF. The DNA of the CDR3 is TGTGCCAGCGCCATTTCGGGGACACCCTCGGGGACTGGCGTCTACGAGCAGTACTTC.

The chain recombines TRBV6-1 with TRBJ1-1, with D unclear. Germline-derived CDR1 and CDR2 are MNHNS and SASEGT. The CDR3 has 10 amino acids. Deletions cut 6 bases from V and 8 bases from J, with 7 bases between. In DNA form, the CDR3 reads TGTGCCAGCAGATCGGGAGAAGCTTTCTTT. As protein: CASRSGEAFF.

The CDR3 loop reads CASSYWGLGTEAFF. In DNA form, the CDR3 reads TGTGCCAGCAGTTACTGGGGGCTCGGCACTGAAGCTTTCTTT. The rearrangement joins TRBV6-2 or TRBV6-3 to TRBJ1-1; D possibly corresponds to TRBD1 (6 bases). Trimming took off 1 base at V and 4 bases at J, with 10 bases between the two ends. This CDR3 spans 14 amino acids. Germline V gene lookup returns CDR1 MNHEY and CDR2 SVGEGT.

V usage is TRBV6-2 or TRBV6-3 and J usage is TRBJ2-7; the match to TRBD1 covers 12 bases. The CDR3 has 15 residues. Trimming cost V 7 bases and J 4 bases; bases outside gene matches: 8. Germline values: CDR1 MNHEY, CDR2 SVGEGT. The chain's CDR3 is CASNEGTGGRYEQYF. The DNA for the CDR3 is TGTGCCAGCAATGAGGGGACAGGGGGCAGGTACGAGCAGTACTTC.

The rearrangement links TRBV28 to TRBJ2-2; 11 bases fit TRBD2. The CDR3 totals 19 residues. After removal of 5 bases from V and 7 bases from J, the junction contained 18 bases not matched to a gene. Germline values: CDR1 MDHEN, CDR2 SYDVKM. CDR3 nucleotides: TGTGCCAGCAGTGGCCCGGGACTAGCGGAGGGGACCGTTAGCGGGGAGCTGTTTTTT. It encodes CASSGPGLAEGTVSGELFF.

This rearrangement joins TRBV7-2 to TRBJ1-2, with a weak D call TRBD1 (6 bases). The CDR3 length is 14 residues. From germline, CDR1 is SGHTA and CDR2 FQGNSA. With 3 bases removed from V and 7 bases from J, the gap between germline ends came to 15 bases. The CDR3 loop reads CASSFVNRDAGYTF. CDR3 DNA: TGTGCCAGCAGCTTCGTGAACAGGGATGCTGGCTACACCTTC.

This clonotype was observed a handful of times. V and J are TRBV6-5 and TRBJ1-2; D ambiguous. The V and J ends lost 2 bases and 4 bases respectively, with 14 bases between them. Germline assignment: CDR1 MNHEY and CDR2 SVGAGI. The CDR3 length is 15 residues. The CDR3 bases are TGTGCCAGCAGTTACGGAAGTGTGCTCGGCTATGGCTACACCTTC. Translation gives CASSYGSVLGYGYTF.

This clonotype was seen more than once but under ten times. This chain joins TRBV6-2 or TRBV6-3 and TRBJ1-2; tentatively, D is TRBD1 (6 bases). V was shortened by 7 bases and J by 4 bases, with 13 bases between the two germline ends. Germline-derived CDR1 and CDR2 are MNHEY and SVGEGT. The CDR3 runs 13 residues. The CDR3 coding sequence is TGTGCCAGCAAGGACAGCCTTTCCTATGGCTACACCTTC. Amino acid sequence: CASKDSLSYGYTF.

The chain carries TRBV28 and TRBJ1-1; 11 nucleotides match TRBD1. With V trimmed by 6 bases and J by 5 bases, 2 bases remained unmatched. Germline CDR1 is MDHEN and CDR2 is SYDVKM. This CDR3 region has 13 residues. CDR3 DNA: TGTGCCAGCAGGGGACAGGGGGTGACTGAAGCTTTCTTT. Translated, it gives CASRGQGVTEAFF.

The V and J genes are TRBV6-5 and TRBJ1-1; D is undetermined. Germline V gene sequence: CDR1 MNHEY, CDR2 SVGAGI. The CDR3 spans 15 residues. V lost 4 bases and J lost 1, with 13 bases in between. The DNA for the CDR3 is TGTGCCAGCAGTTCACTATCGGGGTCGAACACTGAAGCTTTCTTT. Translated: CASSSLSGSNTEAFF.

V usage is TRBV19 and J usage is TRBJ2-3; D gene unclear. Looked up from germline, CDR1 is LNHDA and CDR2 is SQIVND (reference sequence). The CDR3 has 14 amino acids. V lost 3 bases and J lost 2, with 9 bases in between. The CDR3 region is CASSMYTDTDTQYF. The CDR3 DNA is TGTGCCAGTAGTATGTATACCGACACAGATACGCAGTATTTT.